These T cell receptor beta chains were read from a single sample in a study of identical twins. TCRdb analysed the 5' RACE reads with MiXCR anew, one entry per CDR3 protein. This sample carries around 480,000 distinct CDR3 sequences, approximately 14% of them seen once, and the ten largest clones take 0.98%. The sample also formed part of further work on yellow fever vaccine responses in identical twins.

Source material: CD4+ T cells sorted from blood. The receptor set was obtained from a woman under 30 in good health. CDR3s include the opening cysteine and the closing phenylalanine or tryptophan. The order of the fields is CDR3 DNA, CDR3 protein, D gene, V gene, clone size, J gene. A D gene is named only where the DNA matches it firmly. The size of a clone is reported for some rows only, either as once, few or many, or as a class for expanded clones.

cdr3_nt: TGTGCCAGCAGCCGACCTCCCCTCCTTGCAGATACGCAGTATTTT; cdr3_aa: CASSRPPLLADTQYF; d_call: NA; v_call: TRBV7-9; clone_size: few; j_call: TRBJ2-3
cdr3_nt: TGCGCCAGCAGCAGCTTCCCTAGCTACGAGCAGTACTTC; cdr3_aa: CASSSFPSYEQYF; d_call: NA; v_call: TRBV4-3; clone_size: NA; j_call: TRBJ2-7
cdr3_nt: TGTGCCAGCAGCCAGTCCGCCCTAGCTGGCAATGAGCAGTTCTTC; cdr3_aa: CASSQSALAGNEQFF; d_call: NA; v_call: TRBV4-2; clone_size: many; j_call: TRBJ2-1
cdr3_nt: TGTGCCAGCACCCGGGACGGGTCCACAGATACGCAGTATTTT; cdr3_aa: CASTRDGSTDTQYF; d_call: NA; v_call: TRBV2; clone_size: few; j_call: TRBJ2-3
cdr3_nt: TGTGCCAGCAGCCAAGGTCCCAGGGCCTACGAGCAGTACTTC; cdr3_aa: CASSQGPRAYEQYF; d_call: NA; v_call: TRBV3-1; clone_size: few; j_call: TRBJ2-7
cdr3_nt: TGTGCCAGCAGCCAGATTGGGACAGCAACTAATGAAAAACTGTTTTTT; cdr3_aa: CASSQIGTATNEKLFF; d_call: TRBD1; v_call: TRBV28; clone_size: few; j_call: TRBJ1-4
cdr3_nt: TGTGCCAGCAAGGAGACTTTCCTGACCTACGAGCAGTACTTC; cdr3_aa: CASKETFLTYEQYF; d_call: NA; v_call: TRBV6-1; clone_size: NA; j_call: TRBJ2-7
cdr3_nt: TGTGCCAGCAGTTTGGTAACGGTAGGGGGCCGGCATGAGCAGTTCTTC; cdr3_aa: CASSLVTVGGRHEQFF; d_call: TRBD1; v_call: TRBV12-3/TRBV12-4; clone_size: many; j_call: TRBJ2-1
cdr3_nt: TGTGCCAGCAGCCAAGATGTGGGGACAGCGCGGAACACTGAAGCTTTCTTT; cdr3_aa: CASSQDVGTARNTEAFF; d_call: TRBD1; v_call: TRBV14; clone_size: NA; j_call: TRBJ1-1
cdr3_nt: TGTGCCAGCAGCTCACGACCAGATACGCAGTATTTT; cdr3_aa: CASSSRPDTQYF; d_call: NA; v_call: TRBV11-2; clone_size: once; j_call: TRBJ2-3
cdr3_nt: TGCGCCAGCAGCCCGATCGGCCCTCCTGGGACTAGTCGAGAGACCCAGTACTTC; cdr3_aa: CASSPIGPPGTSRETQYF; d_call: TRBD2; v_call: TRBV4-1; clone_size: NA; j_call: TRBJ2-5
cdr3_nt: TGTGCCAGCAGCCAGCGGGGGGGTCCGAACACCGGGGAGCTGTTTTTT; cdr3_aa: CASSQRGGPNTGELFF; d_call: TRBD2; v_call: TRBV3-1; clone_size: few; j_call: TRBJ2-2
cdr3_nt: TGTGCCAGCAGGTGGACAGGGACGAACACCGGGGAGCTGTTTTTT; cdr3_aa: CASRWTGTNTGELFF; d_call: TRBD1; v_call: TRBV11-2; clone_size: many; j_call: TRBJ2-2
cdr3_nt: TGTGCCAGCCGCTCCGGACAGTACCAAGAGACCCAGTACTTC; cdr3_aa: CASRSGQYQETQYF; d_call: NA; v_call: TRBV2; clone_size: few; j_call: TRBJ2-5
cdr3_nt: TGTGCCAGCAGAGGTACCAACAATGAGCAGTTCTTC; cdr3_aa: CASRGTNNEQFF; d_call: NA; v_call: TRBV12-3/TRBV12-4; clone_size: NA; j_call: TRBJ2-1
cdr3_nt: TGCAGCGTTGTCCACAAAAACAATGAGCAGTTCTTC; cdr3_aa: CSVVHKNNEQFF; d_call: NA; v_call: TRBV29-1; clone_size: few; j_call: TRBJ2-1
cdr3_nt: TGTGCCAGCAGCGAGACGCAGTTAAACACTGAAGCTTTCTTT; cdr3_aa: CASSETQLNTEAFF; d_call: NA; v_call: TRBV7-9; clone_size: NA; j_call: TRBJ1-1
cdr3_nt: TGTGCCAGCAGCTTAGCCTATACATACAATGAGCAGTTCTTC; cdr3_aa: CASSLAYTYNEQFF; d_call: NA; v_call: TRBV7-2; clone_size: many; j_call: TRBJ2-1